The 3 T cell receptor beta chains given below trace back to one sample, sequenced in a study of T cell changes during pregnancy in multiple sclerosis (dated by TCRdb to about 2019). Libraries were made using the immunoSEQ multiplex PCR assay. TCRdb holds this immuneACCESS table with in-frame rearrangements only. Some clones are missing; in checked studies, unresolved V genes explain under half, and the rest has no known cause. The sample table shows approximately 31,000 clones, and about nine tenths are seen once. The ten most abundant clones make up about 0.45% of the sample. This specimen was CD4+ T cells from peripheral blood mononuclear cells, taken in the second trimester of pregnancy. These receptors were obtained from a female donor in good health, enrolled as a control in a pregnancy study.

The CDR3 reads CASSESDTEAFF. CDR3 DNA sequence: TGTGCCAGCAGTGAATCCGACACTGAAGCTTTCTTT. This chain joins TRBV2 and TRBJ1-1, with D unresolved. In germline, CDR1 is SNHLY, CDR2 FYNNEI. The CDR3 loop spans 12 amino acids. The V gene lost 2 bases and the J gene lost 3 bases, with 4 bases spanning the gap.

The rearrangement links TRBV9 to TRBJ2-3; D perhaps matches TRBD2 (6 bases). Trimming shortened V by 3 bases and J by 2 bases, and 13 bases separated the two germline ends. Germline V lookup: CDR1 SGDLS, CDR2 YYNGEE. The CDR3 has 15 residues. The CDR3 DNA reads as TGTGCCAGCAGCGGACCGGGACTTATCACAGATACGCAGTATTTT. It translates to CASSGPGLITDTQYF.

This clone appeared once. The chain couples TRBV5-1 to TRBJ1-3; TRBD1 matches at 8 bases. The ends lost 5 bases at V and 0 bases at J; junction bases unmatched: 10. Germline V gives CDR1 SGHRS, CDR2 YFSETQ. The CDR3 length is 17 residues. The CDR3 spells CASSAGTGLDSGNTIYF. The DNA of the CDR3 is TGCGCCAGCAGTGCTGGGACAGGCCTCGACTCTGGAAACACCATATATTTT.